Following are 32 T cell receptor beta chains from one sample sequenced in a study of identical twins. TCRdb called the 5' RACE reads again in MiXCR, with one record for every CDR3 protein. The data contain around 280,000 distinct CDR3 sequences, about 8.3% of them singletons. These data were also reused for a study on yellow fever vaccine responses in identical twins.

Sequencing was done on a sample of memory (CD45RO+) T cells sorted from blood. These receptors all come from a woman under 30 in good health.

V and J are TRBV20-1 and TRBJ1-2; D remains ambiguous. This CDR3 region has 14 residues. Germline V gene data show CDR1 as DFQATT and CDR2 as SNEGSKA (reference sequence). The V end was cut by 0 bases, the J end by 8 bases, with 16 bases between. The CDR3 coding sequence is TGCAGTGCTAGAGATCGCGATCCCTCCCTGGGCTACACCTTC. This gives the protein CSARDRDPSLGYTF.

This clonotype was seen more than once but under ten times. The chain has TRBV7-6 and TRBJ2-1, with D possibly being TRBD2 (6 bases). The CDR3 contains 17 residues. CDR1 and CDR2 (germline): SGHVS, FNYEAQ. Between the trimmed V and J ends, which lost 5 bases and 0 bases, there was a span of 17 bases. CDR3 protein: CASSPTGAGSSYNEQFF. The DNA for the CDR3 is TGTGCCAGCAGCCCCACCGGGGCGGGAAGCTCCTACAATGAGCAGTTCTTC.

Ten or more counts support this clonotype. The CDR3 nucleotides read TGTGCCAGCAGTCCTCCCCCCACCGGGACTATTAATTCACCCCTCCACTTT. Amino acid sequence: CASSPPPTGTINSPLHF. J is TRBJ1-6 and V is TRBV27; D perhaps matches TRBD1 (5 bases). The CDR3 spans 17 residues. Trimming shortened V by 5 bases and J by 6 bases, and 20 bases separated the two germline ends. CDR1 and CDR2 (germline): MNHEY, SMNVEV (reference sequence).

The chain joins TRBV20-1 to TRBJ2-1, with 10 bases identical to TRBD2. Germline V gene lookup returns CDR1 DFQATT and CDR2 SNEGSKA (reference sequence). V dropped 5 bases and J dropped 6; count of bases not matched to a gene: 7. The CDR3 sequence is 14 residues long. The CDR3 loop reads CSASVSGRLNEQFF. CDR3 in DNA: TGCAGTGCTTCCGTTAGCGGGAGGCTCAATGAGCAGTTCTTC.

This clonotype was recorded at least ten times. This chain links TRBV28 with TRBJ2-1; 8 nucleotides agree with TRBD2. V gave up 4 bases and J gave up 3 bases; unmatched junction bases: 5. The CDR3 runs 15 residues. The germline CDR1 and CDR2 sequences are MDHEN and SYDVKM. CDR3 sequence: CASSSGGADYNEQFF. CDR3 nucleotide sequence: TGTGCCAGCAGTTCGGGGGGGGCAGACTACAATGAGCAGTTCTTC.

Of note for this clonotype: As the CDR3 is not closed by the conserved phenylalanine or tryptophan, this likely results from a read error. V gene TRBV3-1 combines with J gene TRBJ2-1; TRBD2 matches 9 bases. The CDR3 length is 16 residues. CDR1 is LGHDT, CDR2 YNNKEL, per germline (reference sequence). V shed 1 base, J shed 8 bases, and the junction held 9 bases outside the gene matches. The DNA of the CDR3 is TGTGCCAGCAGCCAAGGAGGACTAGCGTGGTTGGATGAGCAGTTCTCC. It is translated as CASSQGGLAWLDEQFS.

The chain joins TRBV5-1 to TRBJ2-7; D might be TRBD2 (7 bases). V dropped 0 bases and J dropped 3 bases, with 10 bases sitting between them. CDR3 length: 14 amino acids. Germline V gives CDR1 SGHRS, CDR2 YFSETQ. CDR3 DNA: TGCGCCAGCAGCTTGGACGGGGGGCTCTACGAGCAGTACGTC. Encoded protein: CASSLDGGLYEQYV.

This chain links TRBV28 with TRBJ1-1, with unresolved D. Germline values: CDR1 MDHEN, CDR2 SYDVKM. The V and J ends lost 7 bases and 8 bases respectively, with 11 bases between them. The CDR3 totals 11 residues. CDR3 loop: CASTRKVEAFF. The DNA for the CDR3 is TGTGCCAGCACCAGGAAGGTCGAAGCTTTCTTT.

The chain employs TRBV18 and TRBJ2-2; no reliable D call. Trimming removed 3 bases from V and 2 bases from J, with 10 bases in between. Germline values: CDR1 KGHSH, CDR2 LQKENI. The CDR3 runs 15 residues. The CDR3: CASSPRSQNTGELFF. CDR3 sequence (DNA): TGTGCCAGCTCACCGAGGTCCCAAAACACCGGGGAGCTGTTTTTT.

In its sample, this clonotype was seen a few times. This rearrangement joins TRBV20-1 to TRBJ2-1, with TRBD1 matching over 8 bases. The germline V gene has CDR1 DFQATT and CDR2 SNEGSKA (reference sequence). With V trimmed by 6 bases and J by 0 bases, 10 bases remained unmatched. This CDR3 region has 16 residues. For the CDR3, the DNA is TGCAGTGCAGCGCCCGTCCAGGGGGCCTCCTACAATGAGCAGTTCTTC. Amino acids: CSAAPVQGASYNEQFF.

This clonotype was seen at least ten times. V gene TRBV12-3 or TRBV12-4 combines with J gene TRBJ1-2; a weak D match, TRBD1 (6 bases). V dropped 4 bases and J dropped 5 bases, with 23 bases sitting between them. CDR3 length: 17 amino acids. The DNA of the CDR3 is TGTGCCAGCAGTTCTGCCCAGAGGGGGGGGCCATATTATGGCTACACCTTC. It codes for CASSSAQRGGPYYGYTF.

This clonotype was seen a handful of times. V and J are TRBV6-1 and TRBJ2-4; possible D gene TRBD1, 6 bases. Germline-derived CDR1 and CDR2 are MNHNS and SASEGT. Trimming removed 3 bases at V and 4 bases at J, with 10 bases between. There are 14 residues in the CDR3. The CDR3 protein is CASSETGHKNIQYF. The CDR3 DNA reads as TGTGCCAGCAGTGAGACAGGACATAAAAACATTCAGTACTTC.

This clonotype was counted many times. CDR3 coding DNA: TGCAGTGCTAGAACCCCCGGTTCGTCCACTGAAGCTTTCTTT. Translating it yields CSARTPGSSTEAFF. The chain uses TRBV20-1 and TRBJ1-1; D gene uncertain. V lost 2 bases and J 4 bases, leaving 14 bases between the germline ends. This CDR3 contains 14 residues. Germline V CDR1 and CDR2: DFQATT, SNEGSKA (reference sequence).

To note about this clonotype: Being one base from a much bigger clone, this may be a read error. The rearrangement uses TRBV12-3 or TRBV12-4 and TRBJ2-4; D gene ambiguous. V was clipped by 6 bases and J by 0 bases, with 9 bases between them. There are 14 residues in the CDR3. CDR3 in amino acids: CASSPTSAKNIQYF. CDR3 nucleotide sequence: TGTGCCAGCAGCCCGACTTCAGCCAAAAACATTCAGTACTTC.

The V call is TRBV24-1, the J call TRBJ2-1; 7 bases fit TRBD1. The CDR3 is 14 residues long. Germline V gives CDR1 KGHDR, CDR2 SFDVKD. The trim removed 6 bases at V and 6 bases at J, leaving 7 bases unmatched. This CDR3 is CATSSGTVSNEQFF. The CDR3, as DNA: TGTGCCACCAGTTCCGGGACAGTGAGCAATGAGCAGTTCTTC.

This clonotype appeared a few times. The rearrangement uses TRBV10-3 and TRBJ2-5, with 8 bases lining up with TRBD2. Germline CDR1 ENHRY, CDR2 SYGVKD. V was pared by 6 bases and J by 3 bases, with 6 bases of the junction left unmatched. CDR3 length: 14 residues. Here the CDR3 DNA reads TGTGCCATCAGCTTCGGGGGGGCCAAAGAGACCCAGTACTTC. This gives the protein CAISFGGAKETQYF.

There are many counts of this clonotype. The rearrangement joins TRBV12-3 or TRBV12-4 to TRBJ1-4, with 9 nucleotides matching TRBD1. The V gene end was trimmed by 3 bases and the J gene end by 10 bases; junction bases not matched to a gene: 9. CDR3 length: 15 amino acids. The CDR3 sequence: CASSFPGQGGGKLFF. As DNA, the CDR3 is TGTGCCAGCAGTTTCCCGGGACAGGGTGGAGGAAAACTGTTTTTT.

This clonotype showed up many times. This sequence joins TRBV21-1 and TRBJ1-3; the D call in the table, TRBD1, was not verified against the DNA. TRBV21-1 is an annotated pseudogene. This CDR3 comprises 16 residues. CDR3 nucleotide sequence: TGTGCCAGCAGTAAGGGGACAGCGCACTCTGGAAACACCATATATTTT. Translation gives CASSKGTAHSGNTIYF.

This clonotype showed up just a few times. The gene calls are TRBV7-9 and TRBJ2-7; TRBD2 agrees at 11 bases. CDR3 size: 16 residues. J lost 0 bases, V lost 3 bases, and 4 bases had no gene match. Germline lookup yields CDR1 SEHNR and CDR2 FQNEAQ (reference sequence). CDR3 loop: CASSFSGGGSSYEQYV. In DNA, the CDR3 is TGTGCCAGCAGCTTTAGCGGGGGGGGAAGCTCCTACGAGCAGTACGTC.

This clonotype was seen repeatedly, ten times or more. CDR3 DNA: TGCAGCGTTGTTCCGAGCCTCTACAATGAGCAGTTCTTC. It is translated as CSVVPSLYNEQFF. The chain joins TRBV29-1 to TRBJ2-1; D gene ambiguous. The CDR3 has 13 residues. Trimming shortened V by 4 bases and J by 3 bases, and 10 bases separated the two germline ends. CDR1 is SQVTM, CDR2 ANQGSEA, per germline.

The chain joins TRBV28 to TRBJ2-7; D not certain. Germline-derived CDR1 and CDR2 are MDHEN and SYDVKM. The CDR3 contains 14 residues. Trimming shortened V by 5 bases and J by 3 bases, and 14 bases separated the two germline ends. The chain's CDR3 is CASSPRLPNYEQYV. For the CDR3, the DNA is TGTGCCAGCAGTCCACGGTTGCCCAACTACGAGCAGTACGTC.

There are a few counts of this clonotype. This chain joins TRBV5-1 and TRBJ1-1; no firm D call. This CDR3 has 13 residues. V dropped 7 bases and J dropped 1 base, with 11 bases sitting between them. Germline CDR1 SGHRS, CDR2 YFSETQ. As DNA, the CDR3 is TGCGCCAGCGATATCGACGGGAACACTGAAGCTTTCTTT. Translated, it gives CASDIDGNTEAFF.

Many counts were recorded for this clonotype. CDR3 loop: CASSPAAGHTDTQYF. The CDR3 bases are TGTGCCAGCAGTCCCGCCGCGGGTCACACAGATACGCAGTATTTT. The chain couples TRBV12-3 or TRBV12-4 to TRBJ2-3; TRBD2 is a possible D gene (5 bases). This CDR3 contains 15 residues. V lost 5 bases, J lost 2 bases, and 14 bases lay in between.

This clonotype showed up many times. The rearrangement joins TRBV11-2 to TRBJ1-2; 9 positions agree with TRBD1. V gave up 2 bases and J gave up 4 bases; unmatched junction bases: 5. The CDR3 has 15 residues. Germline assignment: CDR1 SGHAT and CDR2 FQNNGV. The CDR3 DNA reads as TGTGCCAGCAGCTTAAGGGGGACAGGGACCTATGGCTACACCTTC. Residues: CASSLRGTGTYGYTF.

The CDR3 bases are TGTGCCAGCAGCCGCCCTCAGGGCTACGAGCAGTACTTC. Amino acids: CASSRPQGYEQYF. The chain recombines TRBV7-8 with TRBJ2-7; a possible D gene is TRBD1 (5 bases). V was cut by 5 bases and J by 3 bases, with 11 bases left in between. The germline V gene has CDR1 SGHVS and CDR2 FQNEAQ. The CDR3 covers 13 residues.

V gene TRBV4-2 combines with J gene TRBJ2-7; a weak D match, TRBD1 (5 bases). The CDR3 spans 15 residues. V was shortened by 0 bases and J by 1 base, with 10 bases between the two germline ends. Germline values: CDR1 LGHNA, CDR2 YNFKEQ. CDR3 protein: CASSQDWGLSYEQYF. CDR3 bases: TGTGCCAGCAGCCAAGATTGGGGCCTGTCCTACGAGCAGTACTTC.

This CDR3 is CASSVLAAYEQYF. In DNA, the CDR3 is TGTGCCAGCAGTGTACTAGCTGCCTACGAGCAGTACTTC. The chain couples TRBV2 to TRBJ2-7; maybe TRBD2 (6 bases). The CDR3 spans 13 residues. V was clipped by 4 bases and J by 2 bases, with 9 bases between them. Germline V gene data show CDR1 as SNHLY and CDR2 as FYNNEI.

The CDR3 sequence is CASSLGNAQPQHF. The CDR3 DNA reads TGTGCCAGCAGTTTAGGGAATGCCCAGCCCCAGCATTTT. The V and J genes are TRBV12-3 or TRBV12-4 and TRBJ1-5; D is uncertain. V was clipped by 1 base and J by 7 bases, with 8 bases between them. The CDR3 length is 13 residues.

Many counts were recorded for this clonotype. The chain is built from TRBV5-1 and TRBJ2-4; D is uncertain. CDR1 is SGHRS, CDR2 YFSETQ, per germline. Trimming took off 5 bases at V and 0 bases at J, with 9 bases between the two ends. This CDR3 is 14 amino acids long. The CDR3 protein is CASREILAKNIQYF. The CDR3 region has the DNA TGCGCCAGCAGAGAGATCCTAGCCAAAAACATTCAGTACTTC.

The table lists this clonotype with a few counts. The chain links TRBV5-8 to TRBJ2-1; a possible D gene is TRBD2 (5 bases). The ends were cut back, 9 bases at V and 7 bases at J, with 23 bases in the middle. CDR1 SGHTS and CDR2 YDEGEE come from the germline V gene. The CDR3 is 15 amino acids. The CDR3 DNA is TGTGCCACCCGGGGTGGCGGAACTAATCCAAATGAGCAGTTCTTC. Translation gives CATRGGGTNPNEQFF.

The chain uses TRBV6-1 and TRBJ2-7; D tentatively fits TRBD1 or TRBD2 (5 bases each). Germline V CDR1 and CDR2: MNHNS, SASEGT. V lost 5 bases, J lost 1 base, and 12 bases lay in between. This CDR3 spans 14 amino acids. The DNA of the CDR3 is TGTGCCAGCAGTATTGGGGGAAGATCCTACGAGCAGTACGTC. As protein: CASSIGGRSYEQYV.

This chain uses TRBV5-1 with TRBJ2-1; D uncertain. Trimming left V 4 bases short and J 10 bases short, with 15 bases between. Germline V lookup: CDR1 SGHRS, CDR2 YFSETQ. This CDR3 is built from 13 residues. The CDR3 nucleotides read TGCGCCAGCAGCACCGGCCCGACCGGGGAGCAGTTCTTC. Its protein product is CASSTGPTGEQFF.